In this sample, the clone carrying this TCR beta chain turned up once. Its target is not known. Assay used: immunoSEQ multiplex PCR; TCRdb lists only in-frame clones, some missing. The sample has roughly 16,000 clones, roughly three quarters seen once. Starting 14 to 28 days after autologous transplant, ipilimumab 1 mg/kg was given. Patients received nivolumab 3 mg/kg at weeks 1, 4, 7, 10, then fortnightly to week 26. These data come from a study of ipilimumab plus nivolumab after autologous stem cell transplantation. Study at large: The DLBCL group included primary refractory and relapsed cases. Whole-study findings and limits: Per the authors, repertoire, Treg and microbiota data justify further study.

J gave up 5 bases and V 6 bases, and 10 bases lay outside the gene matches. The germline V gene has CDR1 SNHLY and CDR2 FYNNEI. The CDR3 has 15 residues. This TCR was sampled from a male donor with diffuse large B-cell lymphoma. Sample: PBMCs, taken in a trial of ipilimumab plus nivolumab as post-transplant consolidation. The chain joins TRBV2 to TRBJ2-1, with 7 nucleotides matching TRBD2. CDR3 protein: CASSGSGLRNNEQFF. Written as DNA, the CDR3 is TGTGCCAGCAGCGGATCGGGACTACGAAACAATGAGCAGTTCTTC.